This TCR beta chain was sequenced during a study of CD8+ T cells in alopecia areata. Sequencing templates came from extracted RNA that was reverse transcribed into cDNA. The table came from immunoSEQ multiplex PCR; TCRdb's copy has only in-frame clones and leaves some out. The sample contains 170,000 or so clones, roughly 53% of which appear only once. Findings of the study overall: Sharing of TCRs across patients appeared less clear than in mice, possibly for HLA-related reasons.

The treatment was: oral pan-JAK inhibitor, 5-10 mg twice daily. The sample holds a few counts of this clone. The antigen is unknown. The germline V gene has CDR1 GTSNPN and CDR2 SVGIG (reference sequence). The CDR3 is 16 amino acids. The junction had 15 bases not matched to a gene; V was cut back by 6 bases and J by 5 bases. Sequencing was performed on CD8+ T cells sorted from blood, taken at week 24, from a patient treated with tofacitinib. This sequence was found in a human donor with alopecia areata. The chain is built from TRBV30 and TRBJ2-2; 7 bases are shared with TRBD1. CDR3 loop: CACQQSGTAVTGELFF. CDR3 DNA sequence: TGTGCCTGTCAACAATCCGGGACAGCAGTTACCGGGGAGCTGTTTTTT.